A selection of T cell receptor beta chains follows, all from one sample in a study of long-term antiretroviral therapy in people with HIV. Measured with immunoSEQ multiplex PCR; TCRdb has only the in-frame clones, and not every one. Of about 33,000 clones listed, around three quarters are singletons. The sequencing used unsorted PBMCs, collected 2 years after starting antiretroviral therapy. The receptors here all came from a woman between 50 and 59 years old with HIV. Both conserved end residues are part of each CDR3. A D gene is named only where the DNA matches it firmly. Where a row states a size, it is once, few, many or the class of an expanded clone; other rows omit it.

14,TRBV11-2,TRBD2,.,TRBJ2-7,TGTGCCAGCAGCTTCGATAGGGAGGGCTACGAGCAGTACTTC,CASSFDREGYEQYF
14,TRBV11-2,.,.,TRBJ1-6,TGTGCCAGCAGCTTAGTGGGGATGGATTCACCCCTCCACTTT,CASSLVGMDSPLHF
11,TRBV5-8,.,.,TRBJ2-5,TGTGCCAGCAGCCCACAAGAGACCCAGTACTTC,CASSPQETQYF
13,TRBV27,.,.,TRBJ2-7,TGTGCCAGCAGTCCGCTTTCCACCTACGAGCAGTACTTC,CASSPLSTYEQYF
14,TRBV11-3,TRBD2,.,TRBJ2-1,TGTGCCAGCAGCGGAGGGACTACTAAAAATGAGCAGTTCTTC,CASSGGTTKNEQFF
14,TRBV9,.,few,TRBJ1-6,TGTGCCAGCAGCGTAGCAGGGCAGCATTCACCCCTCCACTTT,CASSVAGQHSPLHF
13,TRBV4-2,.,.,TRBJ2-2,TGTGCCAGCGGGGGGGCGGACACCGGGGAGCTGTTTTTT,CASGGADTGELFF
14,TRBV6-5,TRBD1,.,TRBJ1-3,TGTGCCAGCAGGCGAACAGGGGAAGGAAACACCATATATTTT,CASRRTGEGNTIYF
14,TRBV7-8,.,.,TRBJ1-3,TGTGCCAGCAGTTCCGTCTATTTTGGAAACACCATATATTTT,CASSSVYFGNTIYF
15,TRBV11-2,TRBD2,.,TRBJ2-1,TGTGCCAGCAGCTTCAGCGGGGGGGCCGCGAATGAGCAGTTCTTC,CASSFSGGAANEQFF
11,TRBV7-8,.,.,TRBJ2-1,TGTGCCAGCAGCTTGAACAATGAGCAGTTCTTC,CASSLNNEQFF
14,TRBV10-3,.,.,TRBJ2-7,TGTGCCATCAGTTCGGGATCCATATCCTACGAGCAGTACTTC,CAISSGSISYEQYF
15,TRBV7-9,TRBD1,.,TRBJ2-7,TGTGCCAGCAGCTTGGGGGGGACAGGGACCTACGAGCAGTACTTC,CASSLGGTGTYEQYF